A single sample gave rise to the 19 T cell receptor beta chains below, sequenced in a study of cytomegalovirus exposure and HLA in healthy donors. The PCR made use of 60 Vbeta and 13 Jbeta primers. Sequencing was performed with immunoSEQ multiplex PCR; in TCRdb, only in-frame clones are kept and a portion is missing. The sample has some 130,000 clones. The sequencing sample was made of PBMCs. The receptors originated from a woman between 40 and 50 years old in good health and CMV-seronegative.

This chain uses TRBV28 with TRBJ1-2; no clear D. In germline, CDR1 is MDHEN, CDR2 SYDVKM. The CDR3 runs to 14 residues. Trimming took 2 bases from V and 5 from J, leaving 12 bases between them. The CDR3 coding sequence is TGTGCCAGCAGTTTACAACCAGGCTGGTATGGCTACACCTTC. Its protein product is CASSLQPGWYGYTF.

This chain connects TRBV11-3 to TRBJ2-1; 8 bases are shared with TRBD1. This CDR3 contains 15 residues. Germline CDR1 is SGHNT and CDR2 is YENEEA. Trimming at V came to 1 base and at J to 9 bases, leaving 8 bases not matched to a gene. This CDR3 reads CASSLGSTGAGEQFF. In nucleotides, the CDR3 is TGTGCCAGCAGCTTAGGGTCGACAGGGGCCGGTGAGCAGTTCTTC.

Notes on this clone: The same CDR3 is also encoded by other DNA sequences in this sample. The genes are TRBV6-1 and TRBJ2-7; TRBD1 matches at 10 bases. This CDR3 is built from 14 residues. V lost 3 bases and J lost 5; bases outside the gene matches: 4. CDR1 is MNHNS, CDR2 SASEGT, per germline. The chain's CDR3 is CASSDGTGVNEQYV. CDR3 sequence (DNA): TGTGCCAGCAGTGATGGGACAGGGGTTAACGAGCAGTACGTC.

The chain uses TRBV2 and TRBJ1-2, with 11 bases matching TRBD1. Germline CDR1 SNHLY, CDR2 FYNNEI. The CDR3 has 17 residues. J gave up 4 bases and V 2 bases, and 9 bases lay outside the gene matches. In DNA form, the CDR3 reads TGTGCCAGCAGTGAAAGGGGGACAGGGGGATTGGGCTATGGCTACACCTTC. Protein product: CASSERGTGGLGYGYTF.

The V and J genes are TRBV27 and TRBJ2-3; 8 bases are a match to TRBD2. The CDR3 has 15 residues. Germline CDR1 and CDR2: MNHEY and SMNVEV (reference sequence). The V gene end was trimmed by 3 bases and the J gene end by 4 bases; junction bases not matched to a gene: 6. The CDR3 is CASSFPSGGADTQYF. Written as DNA, the CDR3 is TGTGCCAGCAGTTTCCCGAGCGGGGGCGCAGATACGCAGTATTTT.

This chain links TRBV5-1 with TRBJ2-7; a possible D gene is TRBD2 (6 bases). This CDR3 region has 16 residues. V lost 0 bases and J lost 4, with 17 bases in between. Germline CDR1 and CDR2: SGHRS and YFSETQ. The CDR3 loop is CASSLAYGGLEYEQYF. DNA for the CDR3: TGCGCCAGCAGCTTGGCCTATGGGGGGTTGGAATACGAGCAGTACTTC.

The rearrangement links TRBV11-1 to TRBJ2-5; D is possibly TRBD2 (5 bases). CDR3 length: 12 residues. Trimming removed 6 bases from V and 5 bases from J, with 10 bases in between. Germline CDR1 and CDR2: SGHAT and FQDESV (reference sequence). The DNA for the CDR3 is TGTGCCAGCAGAACGGAGGACGAGACCCAGTACTTC. Its translation is CASRTEDETQYF.

The chain couples TRBV9 to TRBJ2-3, with a possible D match to TRBD2 (7 bases). Germline-derived CDR1 and CDR2 are SGDLS and YYNGEE. The CDR3 consists of 13 residues. The V and J ends lost 9 bases and 2 bases respectively, with 13 bases between them. The CDR3 loop is CANTGGYTDTQYF. CDR3 DNA: TGTGCCAATACGGGGGGCTACACAGATACGCAGTATTTT. Complete variable domain (other parts from reference TRBV9 and TRBJ2-3): DSGVTQTPKHLITATGQRVTLRCSPRSGDLSVYWYQQSLDQGLQFLIQYYNGEERAKGNILERFSAQQFPDLHSELNLSSLELGDSALYFCANTGGYTDTQYFGPGTRLTVL.

This rearrangement joins TRBV13 to TRBJ1-1; D gene ambiguous. Germline V gene sequence: CDR1 PRHDT, CDR2 FYEKMQ (reference sequence). Trimming stripped 8 bases from V and 1 base from J, with 11 bases between. The CDR3 spans 13 residues. This chain's CDR3 is CASAWRTNTEAFF. The CDR3 coding sequence is TGTGCCAGCGCTTGGAGGACGAACACTGAAGCTTTCTTT. The whole variable domain, filled in from reference TRBV13 and TRBJ1-1, reads AAGVIQSPRHLIKEKRETATLKCYPIPRHDTVYWYQQGPGQDPQFLISFYEKMQSDKGSIPDRFSAQQFSDYHSELNMSSLELGDSALYFCASAWRTNTEAFFGQGTRLTVV.

V is TRBV19 and J is TRBJ1-5; TRBD1 aligns across 11 bases. V shed 3 bases and J 6 bases; nucleotides not matched to a gene: 4. The CDR3 length is 15 residues. Germline CDR1 and CDR2: LNHDA and SQIVND (reference sequence). The CDR3 bases are TGTGCCAGTAGTATGTGGGGACAGGGGGGTCAGCCCCAGCATTTT. Translation gives CASSMWGQGGQPQHF.

This rearrangement joins TRBV7-2 to TRBJ2-7; 8 nucleotides line up with TRBD1. This CDR3 is built from 15 residues. V shed 5 bases and J 3 bases; nucleotides not matched to a gene: 9. CDR1 and CDR2 (germline): SGHTA, FQGNSA. In DNA, the CDR3 is TGTGCCAGCAGCCCTGCAGGGGGCGCAAACTACGAGCAGTACTTC. Protein product: CASSPAGGANYEQYF.

The chain couples TRBV7-2 to TRBJ2-6; 8 bases agree with TRBD2. This CDR3 region has 18 residues. CDR1 is SGHTA, CDR2 FQGNSA, per germline. V dropped 3 bases and J dropped 1; count of bases not matched to a gene: 8. CDR3 sequence (DNA): TGTGCCAGCAGCTTGGGTGTAAGCGGGGGTTCTGGGGCCAACGTCCTGACTTTC. This codes for CASSLGVSGGSGANVLTF.

The chain links TRBV5-4 to TRBJ2-2; D is perhaps TRBD2 (7 bases). Trimming took off 2 bases at V and 4 bases at J, with 15 bases between the two ends. Germline-derived CDR1 and CDR2 are SGHNT and YYREEE (reference sequence). There are 16 residues in the CDR3. This CDR3 is CASSFGGARGTGELFF. CDR3 in DNA: TGTGCCAGCAGCTTTGGGGGGGCCAGGGGCACCGGGGAGCTGTTTTTT.

The chain employs TRBV6-5 and TRBJ2-1, with D tentatively TRBD2 (6 bases). CDR1 is MNHEY and CDR2 is SVGAGI in the germline V gene. Trimming removed 0 bases at V and 2 bases at J, with 11 bases between. This CDR3 has 16 amino acids. CDR3 bases: TGTGCCAGCAGTTACTCGGCGGGGCCCCCCTACAATGAGCAGTTCTTC. This codes for CASSYSAGPPYNEQFF.

The rearrangement uses TRBV18 and TRBJ1-1, with D possibly TRBD1 on 5 matching bases. The CDR3 length is 14 residues. V lost 2 bases and J lost 4, with 11 bases in between. CDR1 and CDR2 from the germline V gene are KGHSH and LQKENI. The CDR3 reads CASSPSGSGTEAFF. CDR3 sequence (DNA): TGTGCCAGCTCACCATCAGGGTCGGGCACTGAAGCTTTCTTT.

The chain links TRBV7-2 to TRBJ2-3; 8 bases align to TRBD2. The germline gives CDR1 SGHTA, CDR2 FQGNSA. The CDR3 length is 16 residues. V lost 5 bases to trimming and J lost 3 bases; unmatched junction nucleotides: 10. CDR3 DNA: TGTGCCAGCAGCCTACCGGGGGGGGGAGAGACAGATACGCAGTATTTT. This codes for CASSLPGGGETDTQYF.

The chain joins TRBV19 to TRBJ1-6; D unclear. With 5 bases removed from V and 7 bases from J, the gap between germline ends came to 9 bases. There are 13 residues in the CDR3. Germline V gene sequence: CDR1 LNHDA, CDR2 SQIVND (reference sequence). The CDR3 sequence: CASSPGVNSPLHF. The DNA for the CDR3 is TGTGCCAGTAGTCCCGGGGTAAATTCACCCCTCCACTTT.

This chain connects TRBV4-3 to TRBJ1-5, with a possible D match to TRBD1 (5 bases). Germline CDR1 LGHNA, CDR2 YSLEER. This CDR3 spans 14 amino acids. V was pared by 0 bases and J by 5 bases, with 8 bases between. The CDR3 DNA reads as TGCGCCAGCAGCCAAGATTTAGGGGATCAGCCCCAGCATTTT. This encodes CASSQDLGDQPQHF.

J is TRBJ2-2 and V is TRBV5-4; 7 nucleotides match TRBD2. Germline V gene sequence: CDR1 SGHNT, CDR2 YYREEE (reference sequence). The CDR3 runs 16 residues. J gave up 0 bases and V 0 bases, and 2 bases lay outside the gene matches. Written as DNA, the CDR3 is TGTGCCAGCAGCTTGGGAAGCGGGGCGAACACCGGGGAGCTGTTTTTT. It codes for CASSLGSGANTGELFF.